The 25 T cell receptor beta chains presented below share a single source sample, sequenced in a study of blood T cells in healthy people across ages. The second PCR ran roughly 6 to 11 cycles with a sample-barcoded 5' primer and J-beta primers. TCRdb reanalysed the 5' RACE reads using MiXCR and keeps one entry per CDR3 protein. Of 1.5 million to 2 million distinct CDR3 sequences listed, over 25% are singletons. The sample taken for sequencing was blood. These TCRs come from a woman aged 30 to 39 in good health.

This chain uses TRBV5-5 with TRBJ1-4; D may be TRBD1 (6 bases). The V end was cut by 5 bases, the J end by 2 bases, with 16 bases between. The length of the CDR3 is 16 residues. Germline values: CDR1 SGHKS, CDR2 YYEKEE (reference sequence). The CDR3 is CASSYGQLNTNEKLFF. The CDR3 region has the DNA TGTGCCAGCAGTTACGGACAGCTCAACACTAATGAAAAACTGTTTTTT. The complete variable domain, with remaining parts taken from reference TRBV5-5 and TRBJ1-4, reads DAGVTQSPTHLIKTRGQQVTLRCSPISGHKSVSWYQQVLGQGPQFIFQYYEKEERGRGNFPDRFSARQFPNYSSELNVNALLLGDSALYLCASSYGQLNTNEKLFFGSGTQLSVL.

The chain combines TRBV5-1 with TRBJ2-2; tentatively, D is TRBD1 (6 bases). V was pared by 6 bases and J by 4 bases, with 16 bases between. The CDR3 length is 15 residues. Germline loops: CDR1 SGHRS, CDR2 YFSETQ. In DNA, the CDR3 is TGCGCCAGCACAATATCGACAGGAGGCACCGGGGAGCTGTTTTTT. Translation gives CASTISTGGTGELFF. The full variable domain, rest sourced from reference TRBV5-1 and TRBJ2-2, is KAGVTQTPRYLIKTRGQQVTLSCSPISGHRSVSWYQQTPGQGLQFLFEYFSETQRNKGNFPGRFSGRQFSNSRSEMNVSTLELGDSALYLCASTISTGGTGELFFGEGSRLTVL.

This rearrangement joins TRBV15 to TRBJ1-1, with TRBD1 matching 7 bases. The J segment lost 5 bases and the V segment lost 3 bases, leaving 12 bases of the junction unmatched. Germline V gene data show CDR1 as LNHNV and CDR2 as YYDKDF (reference sequence). This CDR3 is 16 amino acids long. Written as DNA, the CDR3 is TGTGCCACCAGCAGGGACCCGACAGGGTCCGGGACTGAAGCTTTCTTT. Translation gives CATSRDPTGSGTEAFF.

The genes are TRBV29-1 and TRBJ2-7; a weak D match, TRBD2 (6 bases). Germline CDR1 reads SQVTM; CDR2 reads ANQGSEA. This CDR3 region has 14 residues. Trimming shortened V by 5 bases and J by 7 bases, and 21 bases separated the two germline ends. CDR3 sequence (DNA): TGCAGCGTTTTAGGCGGGGCGAGACTCAATGAGCAGTACTTC. It specifies CSVLGGARLNEQYF.

V and J are TRBV9 and TRBJ1-2, with D tentatively TRBD1 (5 bases). Germline lookup yields CDR1 SGDLS and CDR2 YYNGEE. V lost 3 bases and J 3 bases, leaving 18 bases between the germline ends. CDR3 length: 16 residues. The CDR3 bases are TGTGCCAGCAGCGAGGGACCGGGACGGAGCTACTATGGCTACACCTTC. Translation gives CASSEGPGRSYYGYTF.

The chain employs TRBV2 and TRBJ2-1; TRBD2 matches at 14 bases. Germline V gene sequence: CDR1 SNHLY, CDR2 FYNNEI. CDR3 length: 14 residues. V lost 6 bases to trimming and J lost 9 bases; unmatched junction nucleotides: 4. As DNA, the CDR3 is TGTGCCAGCAGAAGGACTAGCGGGGGGACTGAGCAGTTCTTC. Translation gives CASRRTSGGTEQFF.

V is TRBV12-3 or TRBV12-4 and J is TRBJ2-3; tentative D call: TRBD1 (6 bases). The ends were cut back, 3 bases at V and 2 bases at J, with 9 bases in the middle. The CDR3 spans 14 residues. The CDR3 region is CASSFGDITDTQYF. CDR3 bases: TGTGCCAGCAGTTTTGGGGACATCACAGATACGCAGTATTTT.

There are many counts of this clonotype. V and J are TRBV6-5 and TRBJ2-7, with 7 bases fitting TRBD2. V trimming: 4 bases; J trimming: 1 base; junction bases outside the gene matches: 13. Germline CDR1 reads MNHEY; CDR2 reads SVGAGI. The CDR3 totals 17 residues. The CDR3 coding sequence is TGTGCCAGCAGTTCCCCTTCCTCTCCTAGCGGATCCTACGAGCAGTACTTC. Protein: CASSSPSSPSGSYEQYF.

V and J are TRBV20-1 and TRBJ1-5; no clear D gene. CDR3 length equals 12 residues. Looked up from germline, CDR1 is DFQATT and CDR2 is SNEGSKA (reference sequence). V lost 1 base and J lost 7, with 8 bases in between. The CDR3 sequence is CSARVRKQPQHF. CDR3 sequence (DNA): TGCAGTGCTAGAGTCAGGAAACAGCCCCAGCATTTT.

This clonotype was recorded many times. The chain couples TRBV12-5 to TRBJ2-1; D possibly corresponds to TRBD1 (6 bases). The CDR3 is 15 residues long. V was shortened by 2 bases and J by 2 bases, with 10 bases between the two germline ends. Germline loops: CDR1 LGHNT, CDR2 FRNRAP. CDR3 protein: CASGLSPGAYNEQFF. The CDR3 nucleotides read TGTGCTAGTGGTTTGTCCCCAGGGGCCTACAATGAGCAGTTCTTC. Drawing the rest from reference TRBV12-5 and TRBJ2-1, the complete variable domain is DARVTQTPRHKVTEMGQEVTMRCQPILGHNTVFWYRQTMMQGLELLAYFRNRAPLDDSGMPKDRFSAEMPDATLATLKIQPSEPRDSAVYFCASGLSPGAYNEQFFGPGTRLTVL.

This chain connects TRBV9 to TRBJ2-3; D remains ambiguous. The length of the CDR3 is 13 residues. V gave up 0 bases and J gave up 4 bases, with 6 bases separating them. Germline V gene data show CDR1 as SGDLS and CDR2 as YYNGEE. Here the CDR3 DNA reads TGTGCCAGCAGCGTAGCGAGTGCAGATACGCAGTATTTT. Amino acids: CASSVASADTQYF.

J is TRBJ2-3 and V is TRBV16; no clear D. The CDR3 is made up of 16 amino acids. Trimming removed 0 bases at V and 2 bases at J, with 12 bases between. The germline CDR1 and CDR2 sequences are KGHSY and FQNENV. CDR3 nucleotides: TGTGCCAGCAGCCAATCTGGGCAGACCGACACAGATACGCAGTATTTT. Translated, it gives CASSQSGQTDTDTQYF.

V gene TRBV5-1 combines with J gene TRBJ2-7; 10 bases match TRBD2. The CDR3 runs 17 residues. The trim removed 2 bases at V and 3 bases at J, leaving 11 bases unmatched. Per germline, CDR1 SGHRS and CDR2 YFSETQ. The CDR3 sequence is CASSFRTSGIPFYEQYF. In nucleotides, the CDR3 is TGCGCCAGCAGCTTCCGTACTAGCGGGATTCCCTTCTACGAGCAGTACTTC.

The sample holds many counts of this clonotype. The chain employs TRBV7-9 and TRBJ1-2, with D tentatively TRBD1 (6 bases). Per germline, CDR1 SEHNR and CDR2 FQNEAQ (reference sequence). With 1 base removed from V and 8 bases from J, the gap between germline ends came to 14 bases. The CDR3 runs to 14 residues. The CDR3 here is CASSLGTGTLGYTF. The CDR3 DNA sequence: TGTGCCAGCAGCTTAGGAACAGGGACACTGGGCTACACCTTC.

This clonotype was found a few times. This chain uses TRBV2 with TRBJ2-7; 7 bases match TRBD2. CDR1 SNHLY and CDR2 FYNNEI come from the germline V gene. The J segment lost 3 bases and the V segment lost 3 bases, leaving 8 bases of the junction unmatched. This CDR3 has 15 amino acids. CDR3 nucleotide sequence: TGTGCCAGCAGTGAGAGCCTAGCGGAATACTACGAGCAGTACTTC. This gives the protein CASSESLAEYYEQYF.

Concerning this clonotype itself: A much larger clone differs by one base, so this may be a read error. The chain employs TRBV20-1 and TRBJ2-1, with D perhaps matching TRBD1 (5 bases). CDR1 and CDR2 from the germline V gene are DFQATT and SNEGSKA (reference sequence). Trimming stripped 5 bases from V and 2 bases from J, with 16 bases between. The CDR3 has 15 amino acids. The CDR3 DNA sequence: TGCAGTGCTCCCCCTAGGGGATTGGCCTACAATGAGCAGTTCTTC. Its translation: CSAPPRGLAYNEQFF.

This clonotype was seen a handful of times. The chain joins TRBV2 to TRBJ2-5, with D perhaps TRBD1 (5 bases). Trimming removed 3 bases at V and 1 base at J, with 9 bases between. Germline V gives CDR1 SNHLY, CDR2 FYNNEI. This CDR3 is 14 amino acids long. The CDR3 nucleotides read TGTGCCAGCAGTGAGGGGCACAGCCAAGAGACCCAGTACTTC. Its protein is CASSEGHSQETQYF.

Points on this clonotype: This could be a read error, since a much larger clone is one nucleotide away. The DNA of the CDR3 is TGTGCCAGCAGGTCGGGACTAGCGGGGTTCAATGAGCAGTTCTTC. Its translation is CASRSGLAGFNEQFF. This rearrangement joins TRBV3-1 to TRBJ2-5, with 13 positions matching TRBD2. The J call could be wrong; TRBJ2-1 is a better fit for the DNA end. The V gene's germline CDR1 is LGHDT and CDR2 YNNKEL (reference sequence). This CDR3 contains 15 residues.

This clonotype has just a few counts. V and J are TRBV20-1 and TRBJ1-2; D remains unclear. Germline CDR1 DFQATT, CDR2 SNEGSKA (reference sequence). This CDR3 has 11 residues. V shed 4 bases and J shed 5 bases, with 8 bases lying between them. The CDR3: CSATVGYGYTF. CDR3 coding DNA: TGCAGTGCTACCGTCGGTTATGGCTACACCTTC.

V is TRBV5-4 and J is TRBJ2-6; 9 nucleotides agree with TRBD2. J lost 16 bases, V lost 5 bases, and 7 bases had no gene match. CDR1 and CDR2 from the germline V gene are SGHNT and YYREEE (reference sequence). The CDR3 runs to 12 residues. This CDR3 is CASRSAGLALTF. CDR3 in DNA: TGTGCCAGCAGGTCCGCGGGACTAGCTCTGACTTTC.

This clonotype was picked up a small number of times. The rearrangement links TRBV29-1 to TRBJ1-1; D unresolved. V was clipped by 6 bases and J by 1 base, with 15 bases between them. CDR1 and CDR2 (germline): SQVTM, ANQGSEA. The CDR3 has 14 amino acids. CDR3 nucleotides: TGCAGCGTCCGACTGCTACTAAAGAACACTGAAGCTTTCTTT. It translates to CSVRLLLKNTEAFF.

This clonotype was seen ten or more times. DNA of the CDR3: TGCAGCGTTGTTGACGGCCGCACCCCCTACGAGCAGTACTTC. Translation gives CSVVDGRTPYEQYF. V and J are TRBV29-1 and TRBJ2-7; no definite D call. Trimming removed 4 bases at V and 2 bases at J, with 15 bases between. From germline, CDR1 is SQVTM and CDR2 ANQGSEA. The CDR3 is 14 amino acids.

This clonotype was seen more than once but under ten times. J is TRBJ2-7 and V is TRBV12-3 or TRBV12-4; possibly TRBD2 for D (5 bases). Trimming removed 7 bases at V and 3 bases at J, with 13 bases between. The CDR3 has 13 residues. The CDR3: CASTGGWGYEQYF. The DNA of the CDR3 is TGTGCCAGCACAGGAGGTTGGGGCTACGAGCAGTACTTC.

This clonotype was observed at least ten times. The chain links TRBV7-9 to TRBJ2-7; no clear D. In germline, CDR1 is SEHNR, CDR2 FQNEAQ (reference sequence). This CDR3 contains 15 residues. V lost 6 bases and J lost 2, with 17 bases in between. CDR3 nucleotide sequence: TGTGCCAGCAGTTTGCCCTCCCTTACGCCCTACGAGCAGTACTTC. It translates to CASSLPSLTPYEQYF. Complete variable domain (other parts from reference TRBV7-9 and TRBJ2-7): DTGVSQNPRHKITKRGQNVTFRCDPISEHNRLYWYRQTLGQGPEFLTYFQNEAQLEKSRLLSDRFSAERPKGSFSTLEIQRTEQGDSAMYLCASSLPSLTPYEQYFGPGTRLTVT.

This clonotype was seen a few times. The gene calls are TRBV20-1 and TRBJ2-1, with 12 bases identical to TRBD2. V lost 5 bases and J lost 9; bases outside the gene matches: 14. The germline V gene has CDR1 DFQATT and CDR2 SNEGSKA (reference sequence). The CDR3 runs 16 residues. The CDR3 loop reads CSAPSAASGGGREQFF. In DNA form, the CDR3 reads TGCAGTGCTCCCTCTGCCGCTAGCGGGGGGGGGCGTGAGCAGTTCTTC.